This T cell receptor beta chain was obtained from a study of shared clonotypes between healthy human individuals. Data came from immunoSEQ multiplex PCR; TCRdb stores just in-frame clones and leaves some out. The data contain some 1 million clones, more than 65% of them singletons. This clone was observed a single time. The sequenced material came from memory CD4+ T cells sorted from blood. Subset in this sample: CD45RA-negative fraction. The clonotype originates from a young man in good health.

The CDR3 nucleotides are TGTGCCAGCAGTCGGGGACAGGGGGATGAAAAACTGTTTTTT. It specifies CASSRGQGDEKLFF. This sequence joins TRBV6-1 and TRBJ1-4; the match to TRBD1 covers 11 bases. V dropped 5 bases and J dropped 6; count of bases not matched to a gene: 2. Germline CDR1 and CDR2: MNHNS and SASEGT. This CDR3 spans 14 amino acids.